The entry below describes one T cell receptor beta chain. Antigen: not known. The data stem from a study of cytomegalovirus exposure and HLA in healthy donors. Broader study findings: Most TCR beta V segments were productive about 87% or about 30% of the time in an earlier analysis. Some highly shared sequence variants likely arose as a pipeline artifact.

Vbeta (60) and Jbeta (13) primers were used in the PCR. TCRdb's copy holds only in-frame clones and misses some; the assay was immunoSEQ multiplex PCR. The listing contains around 42,000 clones. In germline, CDR1 is DFQATT, CDR2 SNEGSKA (reference sequence). The V gene lost 7 bases and the J gene lost 12 bases, with 13 bases spanning the gap. CDR3 size: 10 residues. This clonotype originated in a man under 40 in good health and CMV-seronegative. Sequencing used PBMCs. This chain uses TRBV20-1 with TRBJ2-1, with D uncertain. CDR3 protein: CSVIQARQFF. The CDR3 nucleotides read TGCAGTGTCATCCAGGCCCGGCAGTTCTTC.